The next 5 T cell receptor beta chains were all read from a single sample in a study of Graves' ophthalmopathy and Graves' hyperthyroidism. TCR beta CDR3 amplification used RNA transcripts. First-round RT-PCR with HTBI primers preceded a second-round multiplex PCR. TCRdb reprocessed the multiplex PCR reads via MiXCR and lists one record per CDR3 protein. The table lists about 590,000 distinct CDR3 sequences, just under 40% of them singletons. The sequenced material came from peripheral blood or thyroid tissue (not recorded which). These TCRs come from an adult man with Graves' hyperthyroidism.

This clonotype was recorded many times. The chain has TRBV20-1 and TRBJ1-6; TRBD1 matches at 8 bases. Per the germline V gene, CDR1 is DFQATT and CDR2 is SNEGSKA (reference sequence). V shed 3 bases, J shed 10 bases, and the junction held 11 bases outside the gene matches. The CDR3 extends over 15 amino acids. For the CDR3, the DNA is TGCAGTGCTAGCGCAGGGGGCTTTATGGAATCACCCCTCCACTTT. It translates to CSASAGGFMESPLHF.

Comment on this clonotype: Given the absence of the conserved phenylalanine or tryptophan at the CDR3 end, a read error is likely. The chain uses TRBV5-4 and TRBJ1-2; D ambiguous. Germline lookup yields CDR1 SGHNT and CDR2 YYREEE (reference sequence). This CDR3 region has 12 residues. The ends were cut back, 0 bases at V and 6 bases at J, with 6 bases in the middle. The CDR3 DNA reads TGTGCCAGCAGCTTGGGAAGCGATGGCTACACCCTC. Its protein product is CASSLGSDGYTL.

V gene TRBV5-1 combines with J gene TRBJ1-1, with D possibly TRBD1 on 6 matching bases. V lost 0 bases to trimming and J lost 10 bases, with 10 bases between them. The CDR3 runs 12 residues. From germline, CDR1 is SGHRS and CDR2 YFSETQ. In nucleotides, the CDR3 is TGCGCCAGCAGCTTGGACAGGGAGGTAGCTTTCTTT. Its translation is CASSLDREVAFF.

In this sample, this clonotype turned up a few times. The chain combines TRBV4-2 with TRBJ1-1; 10 bases match TRBD1. The J segment lost 6 bases and the V segment lost 0 bases, leaving 7 bases of the junction unmatched. The CDR3 sequence is 16 residues long. Germline V CDR1 and CDR2: LGHNA, YNFKEQ. As DNA, the CDR3 is TGTGCCAGCAGCCAAGAAGGCCACGGGACAGGGGCTGAAGCTTTCTTT. Amino acid sequence: CASSQEGHGTGAEAFF.

Ten or more counts support this clonotype. V usage is TRBV12-3 or TRBV12-4 and J usage is TRBJ1-1, with TRBD1 matching 8 bases. V gave up 5 bases and J gave up 4 bases; unmatched junction bases: 3. The CDR3 length is 13 residues. In DNA form, the CDR3 reads TGTGCCAGCAGTCGGACAGGGTCCACTGAAGCTTTCTTT. It yields the protein CASSRTGSTEAFF.